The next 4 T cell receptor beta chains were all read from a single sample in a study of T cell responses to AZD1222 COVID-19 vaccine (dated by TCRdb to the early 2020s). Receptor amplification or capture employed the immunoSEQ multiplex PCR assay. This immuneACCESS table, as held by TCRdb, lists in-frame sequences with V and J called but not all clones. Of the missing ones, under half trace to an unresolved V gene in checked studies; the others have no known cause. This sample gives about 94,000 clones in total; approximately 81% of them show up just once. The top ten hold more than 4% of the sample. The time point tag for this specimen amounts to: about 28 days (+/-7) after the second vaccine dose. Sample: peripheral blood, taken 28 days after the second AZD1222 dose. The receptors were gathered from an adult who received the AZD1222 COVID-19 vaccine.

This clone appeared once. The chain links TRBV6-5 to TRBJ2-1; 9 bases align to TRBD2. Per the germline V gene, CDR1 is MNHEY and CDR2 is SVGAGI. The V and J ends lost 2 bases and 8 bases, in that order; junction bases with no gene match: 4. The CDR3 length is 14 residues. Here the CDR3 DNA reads TGTGCCAGCAGTTACCGCGGGAGGGGCGATGAGCAGTTCTTC. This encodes CASSYRGRGDEQFF.

This CDR3 reads CASSQDEYLGRAYEQYF. The CDR3 bases are TGCGCCAGCAGCCAAGATGAATATTTGGGCAGAGCCTACGAGCAGTACTTC. J is TRBJ2-7 and V is TRBV4-3; no definite D call. Germline V gene sequence: CDR1 LGHNA, CDR2 YSLEER. The CDR3 sequence is 17 residues long. Between the trimmed V and J ends, which lost 0 bases and 2 bases, there was a span of 17 bases.

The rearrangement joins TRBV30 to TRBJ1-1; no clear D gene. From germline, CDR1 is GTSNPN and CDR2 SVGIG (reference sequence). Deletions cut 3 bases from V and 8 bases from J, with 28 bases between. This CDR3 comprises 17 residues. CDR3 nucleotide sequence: TGTGCCTGGAGCGACGATAAGACTAGAGGTGGGTTTTCGGAAGCTTTCTTT. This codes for CAWSDDKTRGGFSEAFF.

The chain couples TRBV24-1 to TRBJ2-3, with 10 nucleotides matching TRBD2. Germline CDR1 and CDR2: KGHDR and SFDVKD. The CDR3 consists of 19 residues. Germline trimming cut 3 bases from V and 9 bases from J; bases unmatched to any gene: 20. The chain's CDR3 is CATSDRGSQGAGGPGTQYF. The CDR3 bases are TGTGCCACCAGTGATCGGGGGAGCCAGGGAGCGGGAGGGCCGGGGACGCAGTATTTT.